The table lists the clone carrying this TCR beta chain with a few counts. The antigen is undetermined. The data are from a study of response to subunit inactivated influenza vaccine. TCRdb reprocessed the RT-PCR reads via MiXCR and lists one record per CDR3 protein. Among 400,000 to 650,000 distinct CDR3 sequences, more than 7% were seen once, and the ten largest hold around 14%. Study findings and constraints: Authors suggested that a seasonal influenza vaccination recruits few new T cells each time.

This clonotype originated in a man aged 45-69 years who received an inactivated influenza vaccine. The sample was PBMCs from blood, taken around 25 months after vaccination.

CDR3 region: CASSLVVGETSSYEQYF. DNA for the CDR3: TGCGCCAGCAGCTTGGTGGTCGGGGAGACTAGCTCCTACGAGCAGTACTTC. The chain combines TRBV5-1 with TRBJ2-7; D perhaps matches TRBD2 (6 bases). Germline CDR1 and CDR2: SGHRS and YFSETQ. V was shortened by 0 bases and J by 0 bases, with 16 bases between the two germline ends. The CDR3 is 17 residues long.